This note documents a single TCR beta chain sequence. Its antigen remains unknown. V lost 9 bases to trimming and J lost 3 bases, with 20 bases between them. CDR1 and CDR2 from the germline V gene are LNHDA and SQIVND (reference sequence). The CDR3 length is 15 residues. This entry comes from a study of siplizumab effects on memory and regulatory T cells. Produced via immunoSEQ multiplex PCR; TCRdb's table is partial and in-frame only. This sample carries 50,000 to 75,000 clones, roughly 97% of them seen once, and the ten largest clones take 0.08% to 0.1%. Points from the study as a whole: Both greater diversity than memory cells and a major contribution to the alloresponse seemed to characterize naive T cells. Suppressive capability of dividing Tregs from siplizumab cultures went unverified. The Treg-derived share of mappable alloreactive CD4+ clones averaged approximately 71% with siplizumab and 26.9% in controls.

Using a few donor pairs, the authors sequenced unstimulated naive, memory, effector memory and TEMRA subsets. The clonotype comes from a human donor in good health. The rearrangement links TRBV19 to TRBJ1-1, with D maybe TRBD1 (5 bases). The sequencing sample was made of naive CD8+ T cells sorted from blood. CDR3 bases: TGTGCCAGCTCCTACGGGGGAGGGTTGGACACTGAAGCTTTCTTT. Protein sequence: CASSYGGGLDTEAFF.